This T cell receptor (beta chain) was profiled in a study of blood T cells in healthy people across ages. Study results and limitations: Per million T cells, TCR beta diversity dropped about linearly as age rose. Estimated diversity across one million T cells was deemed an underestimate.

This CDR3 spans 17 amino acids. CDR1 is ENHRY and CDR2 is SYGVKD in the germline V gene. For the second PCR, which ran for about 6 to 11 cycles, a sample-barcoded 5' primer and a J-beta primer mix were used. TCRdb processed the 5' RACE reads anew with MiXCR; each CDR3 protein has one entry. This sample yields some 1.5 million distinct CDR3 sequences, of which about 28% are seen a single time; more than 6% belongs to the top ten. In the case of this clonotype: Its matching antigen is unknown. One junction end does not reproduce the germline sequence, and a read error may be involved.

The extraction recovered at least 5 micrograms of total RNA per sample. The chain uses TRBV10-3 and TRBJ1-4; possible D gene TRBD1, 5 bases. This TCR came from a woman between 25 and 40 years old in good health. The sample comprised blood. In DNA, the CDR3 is TGTGGCATCAGTGAGTCATGGTGGGGGACAACTAATGAAAAACTGTTTTTT. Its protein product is CGISESWWGTTNEKLFF.